This passage covers 7 T cell receptor beta chains from one sample sequenced in a study of T cell repertoires in cytomegalovirus infection. These receptors' targets are unknown. Each CDR3 protein gets one entry after TCRdb re-called the reads with MiXCR. This table holds about half a million distinct CDR3 sequences, roughly a third found once. This material consisted of cultured PBMCs, taken from culture after CMV antigen stimulation. Source of these receptors: a human donor in good health (CMV status not recorded). Some clones in this sample may be carry-over from other donors' samples.

The chain employs TRBV7-4 and TRBJ2-1; 8 positions match TRBD2. V lost 4 bases, J lost 9 bases, and 20 bases stayed unmatched. This CDR3 comprises 18 residues. The germline V gene has CDR1 SGHVT and CDR2 SQSDAQ. DNA of the CDR3: TGTGCCAGCAGCTCCCACTACGCGGGAGGTCCCGGGCGTGGTGAGCAGTTCTTC. Its protein is CASSSHYAGGPGRGEQFF.

This clonotype was counted only a few times. The chain carries TRBV27 and TRBJ2-1; tentative D call: TRBD2 (6 bases). The CDR3 covers 16 residues. Germline CDR1 and CDR2: MNHEY and SMNVEV (reference sequence). V dropped 3 bases and J dropped 0 bases, with 12 bases sitting between them. The CDR3 DNA sequence: TGTGCCAGCAGTTTCGTCGGGGGAAGCTCCTACAATGAGCAGTTCTTC. Its protein is CASSFVGGSSYNEQFF.

The chain employs TRBV6-5 and TRBJ2-1, with a weak D call TRBD2 (5 bases). Trimming stripped 0 bases from V and 8 bases from J, with 23 bases between. The CDR3 totals 18 residues. CDR1 and CDR2 from the germline V gene are MNHEY and SVGAGI. Here the CDR3 reads CASSYSRSLILGEHEQFF. In DNA, the CDR3 is TGTGCCAGCAGTTACTCGAGGTCTTTGATCCTCGGGGAGCATGAGCAGTTCTTC.

This clonotype was seen ten or more times. V usage is TRBV7-2 and J usage is TRBJ2-3; D unclear. CDR1 is SGHTA, CDR2 FQGNSA, per germline. The CDR3 is made up of 13 amino acids. V shed 2 bases and J shed 1 base, with 4 bases lying between them. CDR3 protein: CASSLYGTDTQYF. CDR3 nucleotides: TGTGCCAGCAGCTTATACGGCACAGATACGCAGTATTTT. The full variable domain, rest sourced from reference TRBV7-2 and TRBJ2-3, is GAGVSQSPSNKVTEKGKDVELRCDPISGHTALYWYRQSLGQGLEFLIYFQGNSAPDKSGLPSDRFSAERTGGSVSTLTIQRTQQEDSAVYLCASSLYGTDTQYFGPGTRLTVL.

The rearrangement uses TRBV19 and TRBJ2-1, with 9 positions matching TRBD2. Germline-derived CDR1 and CDR2 are LNHDA and SQIVND (reference sequence). The length of the CDR3 is 14 residues. Trimming at V came to 6 bases and at J to 8 bases, leaving 8 bases not matched to a gene. The CDR3: CASSIGLALDEQFF. The CDR3 DNA reads TGTGCCAGTAGCATTGGACTAGCGCTAGATGAGCAGTTCTTC.

A few counts support this clonotype. This chain links TRBV19 with TRBJ2-1; D possibly corresponds to TRBD2 (6 bases). Germline V CDR1 and CDR2: LNHDA, SQIVND (reference sequence). The CDR3 totals 17 residues. The V gene lost 1 base and the J gene lost 0 bases, with 13 bases spanning the gap. CDR3 loop: CASSIGPGLSSYNEQFF. The CDR3 region has the DNA TGTGCCAGTAGTATAGGCCCGGGACTTAGCTCCTACAATGAGCAGTTCTTC.

This clonotype was seen ten or more times. J is TRBJ2-3 and V is TRBV7-2; tentative D call: TRBD2 (5 bases). CDR1 and CDR2 from the germline V gene are SGHTA and FQGNSA. Trimming removed 0 bases from V and 2 bases from J, with 9 bases in between. This CDR3 has 15 residues. CDR3: CASSLAGLDTDTQYF. The CDR3 bases are TGTGCCAGCAGCTTAGCCGGACTGGACACAGATACGCAGTATTTT. The full variable domain, in which reference TRBV7-2 and TRBJ2-3 provide the parts outside the CDR3, is GAGVSQSPSNKVTEKGKDVELRCDPISGHTALYWYRQSLGQGLEFLIYFQGNSAPDKSGLPSDRFSAERTGGSVSTLTIQRTQQEDSAVYLCASSLAGLDTDTQYFGPGTRLTVL.